These 16 T cell receptor beta chains came from one sample sequenced in a study of vaccination and CD4 T cells after COVID-19. Cultured CD4+ T cell DNA was sequenced using the Oncomine TCR Beta short-read assay. One entry per CDR3 protein results from TCRdb running MiXCR on the PCR reads. In the table there are thousands of distinct CDR3 sequences, about 65% of which are singletons. Stated treatment: roughly 11-day PBMC culture with coronavirus spike peptide pools or control peptides (ViraFEST assay). For these TCRs, the target antigens are not known. Sample: CD4+ T cells from blood, cultured in vitro, taken before SARS-CoV-2 vaccination. The origin of the receptors is a human donor who had recovered from COVID-19.

This chain joins TRBV20-1 and TRBJ2-3, with D perhaps matching TRBD1 or TRBD2 (6 bases each). V lost 6 bases and J lost 3, with 16 bases in between. The CDR3 has 14 amino acids. CDR1 is DFQATT and CDR2 is SNEGSKA in the germline V gene (reference sequence). CDR3 sequence reads: CSATMRDITDTQYF. CDR3 nucleotide sequence: TGCAGTGCCACTATGCGGGACATAACAGATACGCAGTATTTT.

This chain uses TRBV20-1 with TRBJ2-7; the match to TRBD2 covers 14 bases. J gave up 0 bases and V 5 bases, and 9 bases lay outside the gene matches. Germline CDR1 is DFQATT and CDR2 is SNEGSKA (reference sequence). The CDR3 spans 17 residues. CDR3 bases: TGCAGTGCTGCCGGGACTAGCGGGGGCCGGGGCTCCTACGAGCAGTACTTC. Amino acids: CSAAGTSGGRGSYEQYF.

The chain joins TRBV27 to TRBJ1-5; tentatively, D is TRBD1 (5 bases). CDR1 and CDR2 (germline): MNHEY, SMNVEV (reference sequence). V was pared by 2 bases and J by 6 bases, with 11 bases between. This CDR3 has 14 residues. CDR3 amino acids: CASSLLAGSQPQHF. CDR3 nucleotides: TGTGCCAGCAGTTTACTGGCAGGGAGTCAGCCCCAGCATTTT.

J is TRBJ2-4 and V is TRBV20-1; D is perhaps TRBD2 (5 bases). The CDR3 totals 15 residues. The V end was cut by 0 bases, the J end by 3 bases, with 12 bases between. CDR1 is DFQATT, CDR2 SNEGSKA, per germline (reference sequence). This CDR3 is CSARDVPGIKNIQYF. The CDR3 region has the DNA TGCAGTGCTAGAGATGTTCCCGGGATCAAAAACATTCAGTACTTC.

The chain is built from TRBV2 and TRBJ2-6, with 12 bases aligning to TRBD1. Germline CDR1 is SNHLY and CDR2 is FYNNEI. The CDR3 consists of 17 residues. V shed 6 bases, J shed 4 bases, and the junction held 7 bases outside the gene matches. The CDR3 loop is CASRPGQGAAGANVLTF. CDR3 nucleotides: TGTGCCAGCAGGCCGGGACAGGGGGCTGCGGGGGCCAACGTCCTGACTTTC. The whole variable domain, remainder taken from reference TRBV2 and TRBJ2-6, is EPEVTQTPSHQVTQMGQEVILRCVPISNHLYFYWYRQILGQKVEFLVSFYNNEISEKSEIFDDQFSVERPDGSNFTLKIRSTKLEDSAMYFCASRPGQGAAGANVLTFGAGSRLTVL.

The chain is built from TRBV7-9 and TRBJ1-6; 9 bases line up with TRBD1. Germline trimming cut 7 bases from V and 10 bases from J; bases unmatched to any gene: 14. This CDR3 spans 16 amino acids. Germline values: CDR1 SEHNR, CDR2 FQNEAQ (reference sequence). The CDR3 DNA is TGTGCCAGCAAACGAATCGGCCAGGGACAGGGATCACCCCTCCACTTT. As protein: CASKRIGQGQGSPLHF.

The table lists this clonotype with a few counts. CDR3 coding DNA: TGTGCCAGCAGGAGACAACTCTCTGGAAACACCATATATTTT. Its translation: CASRRQLSGNTIYF. The genes are TRBV6-1 and TRBJ1-3; D is unresolved. The germline gives CDR1 MNHNS, CDR2 SASEGT. The ends were cut back, 6 bases at V and 0 bases at J, with 9 bases in the middle. CDR3 length equals 14 residues.

J is TRBJ1-4 and V is TRBV19; 7 nucleotides align to TRBD1. With V trimmed by 1 base and J by 6 bases, 5 bases remained unmatched. This CDR3 is 15 amino acids long. CDR1 and CDR2 from the germline V gene are LNHDA and SQIVND (reference sequence). The CDR3: CASSIGDRAHEKLFF. DNA of the CDR3: TGTGCCAGTAGTATAGGAGACAGGGCTCATGAAAAACTGTTTTTT.

This clonotype has a single count. V gene TRBV19 combines with J gene TRBJ1-1; D remains unclear. Germline V CDR1 and CDR2: LNHDA, SQIVND (reference sequence). V was shortened by 5 bases and J by 8 bases, with 6 bases between the two germline ends. The CDR3 consists of 10 residues. In DNA form, the CDR3 reads TGTGCCAGTAGTCACAAAGAAGCTTTCTTT. This gives the protein CASSHKEAFF.

The V and J genes are TRBV6-2 or TRBV6-3 and TRBJ1-5, with 7 bases aligning to TRBD1. Trimming cost V 6 bases and J 4 bases; bases outside gene matches: 9. Germline CDR1 and CDR2: MNHEY and SVGEGT. This CDR3 has 15 amino acids. CDR3 nucleotides: TGTGCCAGCAGGCATCGACTGACAGGGAATCAGCCCCAGCATTTT. It yields the protein CASRHRLTGNQPQHF.

This sequence joins TRBV15 and TRBJ2-2; D remains ambiguous. The CDR3 runs 13 residues. From germline, CDR1 is LNHNV and CDR2 YYDKDF (reference sequence). Trimming shortened V by 0 bases and J by 5 bases, and 4 bases separated the two germline ends. The CDR3 DNA sequence: TGTGCCACCAGCAGAGATAGGACCGGGGAGCTGTTTTTT. Translating gives CATSRDRTGELFF.

The rearrangement links TRBV2 to TRBJ2-5, with D unresolved. Trimming pared 9 bases from V and 3 bases from J, leaving 5 bases between. Germline V gene data show CDR1 as SNHLY and CDR2 as FYNNEI. This CDR3 spans 10 amino acids. The CDR3 here is CASEEETQYF. In DNA form, the CDR3 reads TGTGCCAGTGAAGAAGAGACCCAGTACTTC.

The J gene is TRBJ1-2, the V gene TRBV7-2; 7 bases align to TRBD1. This CDR3 comprises 17 residues. V lost 4 bases and J lost 0; bases outside the gene matches: 11. Germline CDR1 and CDR2: SGHTA and FQGNSA. For the CDR3, the DNA is TGTGCCAGCAGCTCAGCGGACAGGACCCCATCTAACTATGGCTACACCTTC. This translates into CASSSADRTPSNYGYTF.

The chain uses TRBV20-1 and TRBJ1-1; D remains unclear. CDR1 and CDR2 (germline): DFQATT, SNEGSKA (reference sequence). This CDR3 is 13 amino acids long. V was pared by 4 bases and J by 1 base, with 10 bases between. CDR3: CSAKFSRNTEAFF. DNA for the CDR3: TGCAGTGCTAAATTCTCCAGGAACACTGAAGCTTTCTTT.

The V call is TRBV28, the J call TRBJ1-1; possibly TRBD1 for D (6 bases). V lost 5 bases and J lost 1, with 11 bases in between. The V gene's germline CDR1 is MDHEN and CDR2 SYDVKM. This CDR3 comprises 14 residues. In DNA form, the CDR3 reads TGTGCCAGCAGTGGGGGCAGACCGAACACTGAAGCTTTCTTT. Translation gives CASSGGRPNTEAFF.

The chain recombines TRBV12-3 or TRBV12-4 with TRBJ2-1, with D unresolved. V was clipped by 7 bases and J by 0 bases, with 7 bases between them. This CDR3 contains 13 residues. CDR3 loop: CASTPSSYNEQFF. The CDR3 nucleotides read TGTGCCAGCACTCCCAGCTCCTACAATGAGCAGTTCTTC.